The sequence of this T cell receptor (beta chain) was determined in a study of T-cell memory formation after mild COVID-19. Constant-segment-primed 5'RACE gave TCR alpha and TCR beta cDNA libraries with sample barcodes and UMIs. TCRdb re-called the 5' RACE reads with MiXCR, one entry per CDR3 protein. The sample has fewer than 60,000 distinct CDR3 sequences; less than 15% are singletons. Germline CDR1 MNHEY, CDR2 SVGEGT. The CDR3 covers 15 residues. Trimming removed 6 bases from V and 3 bases from J; junction bases left unmatched: 7. This clonotype was seen a handful of times. Its specificity is not known. Study findings and constraints: Second-wave clones that peaked on day 37 lacked confirmed SARS-CoV-2 specificity. The CD4+ clones that contracted clustered mainly within CM and EM, and the CD8+ clones concentrated in EMRA. Within pre-infection memory, some responding clones were found, suggesting cross-reactive memory joined.

The chain joins TRBV6-2 or TRBV6-3 to TRBJ2-3; 9 positions agree with TRBD2. The specimen was PBMCs or a T cell subset sorted from them (not recorded which). This clonotype originated in a young man who had mild COVID-19 (a few samples of this study predate the infection). Cell type and time point are not known. In DNA form, the CDR3 reads TGTGCCAGCAGCCTGACTAGCGGAAGAACAGATACGCAGTATTTT. This gives the protein CASSLTSGRTDTQYF.